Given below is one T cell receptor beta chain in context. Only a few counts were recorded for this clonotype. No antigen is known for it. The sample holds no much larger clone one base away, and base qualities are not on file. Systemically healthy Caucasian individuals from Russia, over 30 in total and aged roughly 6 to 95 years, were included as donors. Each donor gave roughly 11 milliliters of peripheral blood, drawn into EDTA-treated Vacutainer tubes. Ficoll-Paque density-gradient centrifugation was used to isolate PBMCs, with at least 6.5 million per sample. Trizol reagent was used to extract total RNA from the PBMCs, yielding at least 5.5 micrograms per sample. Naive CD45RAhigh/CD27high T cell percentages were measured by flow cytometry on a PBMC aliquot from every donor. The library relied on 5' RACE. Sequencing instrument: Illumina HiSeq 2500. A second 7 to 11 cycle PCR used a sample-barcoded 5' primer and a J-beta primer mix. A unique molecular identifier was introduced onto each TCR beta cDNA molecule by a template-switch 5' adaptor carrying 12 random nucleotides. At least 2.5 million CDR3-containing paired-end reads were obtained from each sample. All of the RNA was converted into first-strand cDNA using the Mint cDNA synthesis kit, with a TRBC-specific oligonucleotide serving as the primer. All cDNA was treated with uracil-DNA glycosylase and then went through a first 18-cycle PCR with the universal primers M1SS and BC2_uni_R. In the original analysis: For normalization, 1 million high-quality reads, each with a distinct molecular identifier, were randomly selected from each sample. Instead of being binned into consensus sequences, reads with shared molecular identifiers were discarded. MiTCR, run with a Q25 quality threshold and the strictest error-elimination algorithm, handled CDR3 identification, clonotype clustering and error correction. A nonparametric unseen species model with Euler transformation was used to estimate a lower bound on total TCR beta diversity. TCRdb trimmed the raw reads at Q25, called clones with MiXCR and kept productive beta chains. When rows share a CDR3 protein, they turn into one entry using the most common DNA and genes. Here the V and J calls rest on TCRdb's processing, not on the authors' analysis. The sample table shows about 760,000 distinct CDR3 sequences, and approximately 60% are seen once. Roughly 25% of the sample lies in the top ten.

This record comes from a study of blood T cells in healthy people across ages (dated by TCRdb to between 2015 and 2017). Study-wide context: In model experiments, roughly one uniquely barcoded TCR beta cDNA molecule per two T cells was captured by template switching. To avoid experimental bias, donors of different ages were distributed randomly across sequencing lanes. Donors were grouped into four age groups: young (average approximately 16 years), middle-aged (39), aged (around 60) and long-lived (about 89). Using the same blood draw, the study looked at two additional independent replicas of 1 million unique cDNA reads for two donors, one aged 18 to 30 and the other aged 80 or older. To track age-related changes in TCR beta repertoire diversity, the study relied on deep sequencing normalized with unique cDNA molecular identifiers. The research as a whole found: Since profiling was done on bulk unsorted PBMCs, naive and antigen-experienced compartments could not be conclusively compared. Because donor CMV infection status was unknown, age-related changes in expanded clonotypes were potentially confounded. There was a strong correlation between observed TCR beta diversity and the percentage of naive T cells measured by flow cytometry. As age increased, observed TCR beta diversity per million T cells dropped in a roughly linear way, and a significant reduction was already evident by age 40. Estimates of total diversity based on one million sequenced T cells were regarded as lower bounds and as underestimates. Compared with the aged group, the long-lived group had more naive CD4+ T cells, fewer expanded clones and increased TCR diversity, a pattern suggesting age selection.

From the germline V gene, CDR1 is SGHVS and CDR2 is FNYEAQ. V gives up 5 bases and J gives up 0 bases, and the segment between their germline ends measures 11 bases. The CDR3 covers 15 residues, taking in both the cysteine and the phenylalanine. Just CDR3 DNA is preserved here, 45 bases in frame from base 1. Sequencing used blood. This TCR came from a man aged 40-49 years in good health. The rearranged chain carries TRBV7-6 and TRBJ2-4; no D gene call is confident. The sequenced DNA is TGTGCCAGCAGCGACGTATATGGAGCCAAAAACATTCAGTACTTC. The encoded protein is CASSDVYGAKNIQYF.